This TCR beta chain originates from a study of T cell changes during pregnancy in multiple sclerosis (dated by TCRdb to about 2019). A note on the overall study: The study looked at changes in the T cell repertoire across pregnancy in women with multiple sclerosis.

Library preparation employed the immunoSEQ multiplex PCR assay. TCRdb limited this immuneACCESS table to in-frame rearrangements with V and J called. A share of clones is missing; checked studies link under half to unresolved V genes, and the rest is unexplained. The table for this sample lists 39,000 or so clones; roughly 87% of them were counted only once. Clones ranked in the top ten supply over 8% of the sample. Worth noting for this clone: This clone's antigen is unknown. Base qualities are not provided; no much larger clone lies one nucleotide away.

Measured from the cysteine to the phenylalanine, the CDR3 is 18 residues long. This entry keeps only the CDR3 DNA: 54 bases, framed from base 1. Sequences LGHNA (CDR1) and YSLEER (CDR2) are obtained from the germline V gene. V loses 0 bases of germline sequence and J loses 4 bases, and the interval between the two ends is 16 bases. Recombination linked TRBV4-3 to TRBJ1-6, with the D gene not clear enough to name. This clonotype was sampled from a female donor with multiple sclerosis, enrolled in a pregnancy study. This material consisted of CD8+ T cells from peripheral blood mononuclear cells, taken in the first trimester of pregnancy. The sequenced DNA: TGCGCCAGCAGCCAAGAAAAGCCTCGGGGAATGTATAATTCACCCCTCCACTTT. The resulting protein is CASSQEKPRGMYNSPLHF.